This T cell receptor (beta chain) was retrieved from a study of blood T cells in healthy people across ages. The CDR3 runs to 15 residues. Looked up from germline, CDR1 is ENHRY and CDR2 is SYGVKD. The authors ran a second PCR of 7 to 11 cycles using a sample-barcoded 5' primer and a J-beta primer mix. From the 5' RACE reads, TCRdb called clonotypes with MiXCR, one entry per CDR3 protein. The sample includes roughly 800,000 distinct CDR3 sequences, 20% to 25% of them seen just once. The data also belong to a second study, concerning T cells of mothers and their children.

The rearrangement uses TRBV10-3 and TRBJ2-5; D is possibly TRBD1 (5 bases). With the DNA end fitting TRBJ2-7 better, the J assignment may be wrong. The source of this sequence is a boy aged 5-17 years in good health. The sample comprised blood. The CDR3 is CAISEPSRDSYEQYF. CDR3 in DNA: TGTGCCATCAGTGAACCATCCAGGGACTCCTACGAGCAGTACTTC.